The T cell receptor beta chain under discussion was sequenced for a study of CD8+ T cells in alopecia areata. As for the study in general: Treated patients received oral tofacitinib, 5 to 10 mg twice daily. Percent of scalp involved defined treated patients' severity scores. The study's findings and limits: Compared with normal scalp, lesional scalp had higher clonality and more expanded CD8+ clones. Many expanded lesional clones stayed in scalp and blood while on tofacitinib.

Treatment given: oral pan-JAK inhibitor, 5-10 mg twice daily. cDNA prepared by RNA extraction and subsequent reverse transcription served as the template for sequencing. Assay used: immunoSEQ multiplex PCR; TCRdb lists only in-frame clones, some missing. The sample records roughly 210,000 clones, less than 50% being singletons. CDR1 is GTSNPN and CDR2 is SVGIG in the germline V gene (reference sequence). The V gene end was trimmed by 4 bases and the J gene end by 7 bases; junction bases not matched to a gene: 12. CDR3 size: 17 residues. As concerns this clone: The target antigen is unknown.

J is TRBJ2-2 and V is TRBV30, with 13 bases aligning to TRBD2. The receptor was derived from a human donor with alopecia areata. Sequences were derived from CD4+ T cells sorted from blood, sampled at roughly week 36, from a patient treated with tofacitinib. The CDR3 bases are TGTGCCTGGAACTCCGGACTAGCGGGAGTCTATTACGGGGAGCTGTTTTTT. Protein product: CAWNSGLAGVYYGELFF.